These 22 T cell receptor beta chains came from one sample sequenced in a study of blood T cell repertoires in COVID-19. Here immunoSEQ multiplex PCR was the method, and the copy in TCRdb shows in-frame clones only, minus some. Here the sample spans 250,000 to 400,000 clones, 85% being singletons. Sequenced: PBMCs or T cells enriched from blood (not recorded which). Source of these receptors: a woman aged 25-40 years who had been exposed to COVID-19.

This clone has more than one count but fewer than ten. The V gene is TRBV4-2, the J gene TRBJ1-6, with D hard to call. The length of the CDR3 is 15 residues. V lost 4 bases to trimming and J lost 10 bases, with 17 bases between them. Germline V gives CDR1 LGHNA, CDR2 YNFKEQ. Written as DNA, the CDR3 is TGTGCCAGCAGCCGAGGACGAGGGCCGGCCTCACCCCTCCACTTT. It specifies CASSRGRGPASPLHF.

V gene TRBV4-3 combines with J gene TRBJ2-3; D might be TRBD1 (5 bases). There are 16 residues in the CDR3. Per the germline V gene, CDR1 is LGHNA and CDR2 is YSLEER. Trimming stripped 1 base from V and 0 bases from J, with 11 bases between. DNA for the CDR3: TGCGCCAGCAGCCAAGCTAGGGCAGGGAGCACAGATACGCAGTATTTT. Translating gives CASSQARAGSTDTQYF.

J is TRBJ2-7 and V is TRBV18; D is undetermined. CDR1 and CDR2 (germline): KGHSH, LQKENI. With 2 bases removed from V and 0 bases from J, the gap between germline ends came to 5 bases. This CDR3 has 13 amino acids. CDR3 sequence: CASSPTSSYEQYF. CDR3 in DNA: TGTGCCAGCTCACCAACGAGCTCCTACGAGCAGTACTTC.

V and J are TRBV5-1 and TRBJ2-7; D remains ambiguous. V lost 2 bases to trimming and J lost 3 bases, with 15 bases between them. CDR1 and CDR2 from the germline V gene are SGHRS and YFSETQ. The CDR3 length is 15 residues. The CDR3 nucleotides are TGCGCCAGCAGCTTTGAATCCCCAAGGAGCTACGAGCAGTACTTC. This encodes CASSFESPRSYEQYF.

J is TRBJ2-1 and V is TRBV24-1; D is perhaps TRBD1 (5 bases). Trimming pared 3 bases from V and 0 bases from J, leaving 11 bases between. The CDR3 contains 16 residues. Germline V CDR1 and CDR2: KGHDR, SFDVKD. The CDR3 coding sequence is TGTGCCACCAGTGATATGACAGTCCTCTCCTACAATGAGCAGTTCTTC. Its protein is CATSDMTVLSYNEQFF.

CDR3 nucleotides: TGTGCCTGGAGTGGCCCCTACCGAAACATTCAGTACTTC. This gives the protein CAWSGPYRNIQYF. The J gene is TRBJ2-4, the V gene TRBV30; D unresolved. V was clipped by 1 base and J by 6 bases, with 10 bases between them. Germline V lookup: CDR1 GTSNPN, CDR2 SVGIG (reference sequence). The CDR3 sequence is 13 residues long.

The V gene is TRBV27, the J gene TRBJ2-3, with 7 bases identical to TRBD1. Unmatched junction bases numbered 7, after V lost 3 bases and J lost 4 bases. The CDR3 extends over 15 amino acids. Germline V gene sequence: CDR1 MNHEY, CDR2 SMNVEV (reference sequence). CDR3 amino acids: CASSFLDRAPDTQYF. CDR3 coding DNA: TGTGCCAGCAGTTTCCTAGACAGGGCCCCAGATACGCAGTATTTT.

CDR3 in amino acids: CASSAASGGAISGELFF. The CDR3 coding sequence is TGTGCCAGCAGCGCCGCTAGCGGGGGGGCCATCTCCGGGGAGCTGTTTTTT. The chain employs TRBV7-9 and TRBJ2-2, with 12 positions matching TRBD2. This CDR3 contains 17 residues. Germline lookup yields CDR1 SEHNR and CDR2 FQNEAQ (reference sequence). V gave up 5 bases and J gave up 6 bases; unmatched junction bases: 10. The full variable domain, in which reference TRBV7-9 and TRBJ2-2 provide the parts outside the CDR3, is DTGVSQNPRHKITKRGQNVTFRCDPISEHNRLYWYRQTLGQGPEFLTYFQNEAQLEKSRLLSDRFSAERPKGSFSTLEIQRTEQGDSAMYLCASSAASGGAISGELFFGEGSRLTVL.

The V call is TRBV30, the J call TRBJ1-1; D uncertain. Germline V gene sequence: CDR1 GTSNPN, CDR2 SVGIG (reference sequence). The CDR3 runs to 12 residues. Trimming took off 4 bases at V and 3 bases at J, with 9 bases between the two ends. For the CDR3, the DNA is TGTGCCTGGACCCCAGCGTACACTGAAGCTTTCTTT. This sequence encodes CAWTPAYTEAFF.

The V and J genes are TRBV18 and TRBJ1-2; D call uncertain. V lost 2 bases, J lost 4 bases, and 14 bases lay in between. The CDR3 is 15 amino acids. Germline CDR1 reads KGHSH; CDR2 reads LQKENI. CDR3 amino acids: CASSPSSPRGYGYTF. CDR3 bases: TGTGCCAGCTCACCATCGAGTCCACGGGGCTATGGCTACACCTTC.

The chain employs TRBV10-3 and TRBJ1-2; a possible D gene is TRBD1 (5 bases). Germline assignment: CDR1 ENHRY and CDR2 SYGVKD. V gave up 1 base and J gave up 4 bases, with 13 bases separating them. This CDR3 is 15 amino acids long. Here the CDR3 DNA reads TGTGCCATCAGTGAGTTGCGGCAGGGAAGCTATGGCTACACCTTC. The encoded protein is CAISELRQGSYGYTF.

The chain has TRBV5-6 and TRBJ1-2; D is possibly TRBD1 (6 bases). Per germline, CDR1 SGHDT and CDR2 YYEEEE. Deletions cut 0 bases from V and 7 bases from J, with 19 bases between. The CDR3 covers 16 residues. CDR3 DNA sequence: TGTGCCAGCAGCTTGGAACGAGGGGGAACGTTGGGTGGCTACACCTTC. Protein: CASSLERGGTLGGYTF.

The V and J genes are TRBV19 and TRBJ2-7, with 7 bases that match TRBD2. The CDR3 is made up of 13 amino acids. Germline loops: CDR1 LNHDA, CDR2 SQIVND (reference sequence). V shed 5 bases, J shed 3 bases, and the junction held 4 bases outside the gene matches. The CDR3 nucleotides read TGTGCCAGTAGTTCGGGGACTATCTACGAGCAGTACTTC. Its translation is CASSSGTIYEQYF.

CDR3 DNA: TGTGCCAGCAGCCAAGATGGTTGGGGCCACAGCACAGATACGCAGTATTTT. Amino acids: CASSQDGWGHSTDTQYF. This chain uses TRBV4-2 with TRBJ2-3, with D perhaps matching TRBD1 (5 bases). The germline gives CDR1 LGHNA, CDR2 YNFKEQ. The CDR3 has 17 amino acids. The V and J ends lost 0 bases and 0 bases respectively, with 13 bases between them.

This clone was seen once. The V and J genes are TRBV7-9 and TRBJ2-1; 14 bases line up with TRBD2. The V segment lost 4 bases and the J segment 9 bases; nucleotides outside the gene matches: 8. Looked up from germline, CDR1 is SEHNR and CDR2 is FQNEAQ (reference sequence). CDR3 size: 16 residues. The CDR3 DNA sequence: TGTGCCAGCAGCTCGACTAGCGGGAGGGTCCATCGTGAGCAGTTCTTC. Residues: CASSSTSGRVHREQFF.

This rearrangement joins TRBV19 to TRBJ2-2; 10 bases agree with TRBD2. Per the germline V gene, CDR1 is LNHDA and CDR2 is SQIVND (reference sequence). The CDR3 extends over 16 amino acids. V lost 3 bases and J lost 6; bases outside the gene matches: 7. In DNA form, the CDR3 reads TGTGCCAGTAGTATTCCCCCAGCGGGAGGGGCCGGGGAGCTGTTTTTT. Translation gives CASSIPPAGGAGELFF. The entire variable domain, with the rest obtained from reference TRBV19 and TRBJ2-2, is as follows: DGGITQSPKYLFRKEGQNVTLSCEQNLNHDAMYWYRQDPGQGLRLIYYSQIVNDFQKGDIAEGYSVSREKKESFPLTVTSAQKNPTAFYLCASSIPPAGGAGELFFGEGSRLTVL.

J is TRBJ2-7 and V is TRBV3-1 (or the pseudogene TRBV3-2); 7 positions agree with TRBD1. CDR1 is LGHDT and CDR2 is YNNKEL in the germline V gene (reference sequence). The junction had 4 bases not matched to a gene; V was cut back by 1 base and J by 7 bases. The CDR3 spans 13 residues. The CDR3 sequence: CASSQVPDREQYF. The CDR3 nucleotides are TGTGCCAGCAGCCAAGTCCCGGACAGGGAGCAGTACTTC.

The chain is built from TRBV6-5 and TRBJ1-1, with TRBD1 as a possible D gene (5 bases). V lost 10 bases and J lost 1, with 13 bases in between. Germline V lookup: CDR1 MNHEY, CDR2 SVGAGI. CDR3 length: 13 amino acids. The DNA of the CDR3 is TGTGCCACCCGAACTCAGGGGAACACTGAAGCTTTCTTT. Translation gives CATRTQGNTEAFF.

The V gene is TRBV28, the J gene TRBJ2-2, with D perhaps TRBD2 (6 bases). Germline CDR1 is MDHEN and CDR2 is SYDVKM. Trimming removed 10 bases from V and 7 bases from J, with 16 bases in between. The CDR3 runs to 13 residues. CDR3 nucleotides: TGTGCCACCGTCGGCGGGACGAACGGGGAGCTGTTTTTT. Protein product: CATVGGTNGELFF.

As concerns this clone: This CDR3 is also generated by other DNA sequences in the sample. J is TRBJ2-3 and V is TRBV7-2; D is unresolved. Germline V gene data show CDR1 as SGHTA and CDR2 as FQGNSA. V was pared by 3 bases and J by 6 bases, with 4 bases between. This CDR3 comprises 11 residues. Written as DNA, the CDR3 is TGTGCCAGCAGCTTTCGGGATACGCAGTATTTT. Translated, it gives CASSFRDTQYF.

The chain combines TRBV27 with TRBJ1-5; D might be TRBD1 (5 bases). V lost 4 bases to trimming and J lost 4 bases, with 20 bases between them. The CDR3 contains 17 residues. Germline assignment: CDR1 MNHEY and CDR2 SMNVEV (reference sequence). The CDR3: CASSSRRGRGLNQPQHF. CDR3 sequence (DNA): TGTGCCAGCAGTTCCCGACGTGGAAGGGGACTTAATCAGCCCCAGCATTTT.

V and J are TRBV11-2 and TRBJ2-5; TRBD1 matches at 7 bases. Germline CDR1 reads SGHAT; CDR2 reads FQNNGV. V trimming: 2 bases; J trimming: 4 bases; junction bases outside the gene matches: 1. The CDR3 extends over 13 amino acids. The DNA of the CDR3 is TGTGCCAGCAGCTTAACAGGGGCAGAGACCCAGTACTTC. This sequence encodes CASSLTGAETQYF.